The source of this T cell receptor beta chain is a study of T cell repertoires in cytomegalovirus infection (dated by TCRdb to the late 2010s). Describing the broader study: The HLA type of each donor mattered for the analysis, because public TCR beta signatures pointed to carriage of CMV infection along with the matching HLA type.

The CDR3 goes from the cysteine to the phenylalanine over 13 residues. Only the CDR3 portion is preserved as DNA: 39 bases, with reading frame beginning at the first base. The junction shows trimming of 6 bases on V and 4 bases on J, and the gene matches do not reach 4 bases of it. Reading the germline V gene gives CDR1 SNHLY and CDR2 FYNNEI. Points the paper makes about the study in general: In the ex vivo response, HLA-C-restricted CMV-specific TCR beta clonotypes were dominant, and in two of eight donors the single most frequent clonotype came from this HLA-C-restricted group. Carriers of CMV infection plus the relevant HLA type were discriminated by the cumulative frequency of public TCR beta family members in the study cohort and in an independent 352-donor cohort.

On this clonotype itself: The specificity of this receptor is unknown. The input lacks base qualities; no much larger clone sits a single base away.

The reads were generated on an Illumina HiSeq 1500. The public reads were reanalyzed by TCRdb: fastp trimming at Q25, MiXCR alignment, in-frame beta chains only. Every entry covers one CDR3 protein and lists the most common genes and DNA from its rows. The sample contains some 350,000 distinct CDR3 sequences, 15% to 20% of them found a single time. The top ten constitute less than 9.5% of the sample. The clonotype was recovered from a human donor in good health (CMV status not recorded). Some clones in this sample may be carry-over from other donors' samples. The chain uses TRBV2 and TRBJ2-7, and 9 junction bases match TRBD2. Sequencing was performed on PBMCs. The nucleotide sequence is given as TGTGCCAGCAGAGTAGCGGGAGAGTACGAGCAGTACTTC. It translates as CASRVAGEYEQYF.